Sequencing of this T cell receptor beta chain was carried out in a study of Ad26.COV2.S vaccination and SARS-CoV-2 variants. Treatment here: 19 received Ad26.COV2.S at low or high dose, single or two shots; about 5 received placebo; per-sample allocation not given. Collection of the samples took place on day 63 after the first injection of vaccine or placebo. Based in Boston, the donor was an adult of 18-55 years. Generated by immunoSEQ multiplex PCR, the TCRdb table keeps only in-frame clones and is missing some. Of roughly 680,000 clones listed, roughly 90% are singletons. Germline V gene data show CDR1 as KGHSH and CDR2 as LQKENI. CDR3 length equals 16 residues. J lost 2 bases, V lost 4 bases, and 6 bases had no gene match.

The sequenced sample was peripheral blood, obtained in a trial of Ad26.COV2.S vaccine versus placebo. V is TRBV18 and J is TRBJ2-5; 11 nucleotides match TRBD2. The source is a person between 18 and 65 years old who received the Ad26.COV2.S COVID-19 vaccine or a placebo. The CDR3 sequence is CASSRQGTSGQETQYF. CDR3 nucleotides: TGTGCCAGCTCACGACAGGGGACTAGCGGACAAGAGACCCAGTACTTC.